The source of this TCR beta chain is a study of blood T cell repertoires in COVID-19. Study information: Material from acute and convalescent COVID-19 was sourced from the United States, Italy and Spain.

Trimming took 0 bases from V and 7 from J, leaving 14 bases between them. The CDR3 is 15 residues long. Per germline, CDR1 SGDLS and CDR2 YYNGEE. Original methodology: Amplification of reference gene primers provided the estimated nucleated cell counts. The protocol was immunoSEQ multiplex PCR, while the TCRdb copy is restricted to in-frame clones and leaves out a portion. V and J calls and clone size are those listed in that table; D and trimming were worked out from the DNA. The table records fewer than 250,000 clones, about 88% of them present only once. The origin of this receptor is a man between 25 and 39 years old with acute or convalescent COVID-19. The sequencing sample was made of peripheral blood. This chain uses TRBV9 with TRBJ1-5; D is undetermined. The chain's CDR3 is CASSVGSGFGQPQHF. CDR3 nucleotides: TGTGCCAGCAGCGTAGGGTCCGGGTTTGGGCAGCCCCAGCATTTT.